The entry below gives a single T cell receptor (beta chain) sequence along with its context. Its specificity is not known. As it was prepared, the TCRbeta library received unique molecular identifiers. TCRdb re-called the PCR reads through MiXCR, storing one row per CDR3 protein. This table holds under 850,000 distinct CDR3 sequences, about an eighth found once. This entry belongs to a study of T-cell reconstitution after alpha-beta-depleted transplantation in children. The CDR3 is made up of 16 amino acids. V lost 3 bases, J lost 4 bases, and 10 bases stayed unmatched. CDR1 is SGHRS, CDR2 YFSETQ, per germline. Findings of the study overall: Roughly two months post-transplant, alpha-beta T cells reportedly originated from several hundred graft clones that had expanded. T-cell counts and diversity were attributed mostly to newly produced T cells one year after transplant. Surviving recipient T cells and thymic progenitors produced the high day-60 TCRbeta diversity seen in some patients.

The sample consisted of PBMCs, taken before TCRalphabeta/CD19-depleted stem cell transplant. The receptor's source is a girl aged 2 to 9 with congenital amegakaryocytic thrombocytopenia, due to receive a stem cell transplant. The V gene is TRBV5-1, the J gene TRBJ2-3, with 8 bases matching TRBD2. The chain's CDR3 is CASSSGGAGAPDTQYF. The CDR3 nucleotides are TGCGCCAGCAGCTCCGGGGGGGCGGGAGCCCCAGATACGCAGTATTTT.